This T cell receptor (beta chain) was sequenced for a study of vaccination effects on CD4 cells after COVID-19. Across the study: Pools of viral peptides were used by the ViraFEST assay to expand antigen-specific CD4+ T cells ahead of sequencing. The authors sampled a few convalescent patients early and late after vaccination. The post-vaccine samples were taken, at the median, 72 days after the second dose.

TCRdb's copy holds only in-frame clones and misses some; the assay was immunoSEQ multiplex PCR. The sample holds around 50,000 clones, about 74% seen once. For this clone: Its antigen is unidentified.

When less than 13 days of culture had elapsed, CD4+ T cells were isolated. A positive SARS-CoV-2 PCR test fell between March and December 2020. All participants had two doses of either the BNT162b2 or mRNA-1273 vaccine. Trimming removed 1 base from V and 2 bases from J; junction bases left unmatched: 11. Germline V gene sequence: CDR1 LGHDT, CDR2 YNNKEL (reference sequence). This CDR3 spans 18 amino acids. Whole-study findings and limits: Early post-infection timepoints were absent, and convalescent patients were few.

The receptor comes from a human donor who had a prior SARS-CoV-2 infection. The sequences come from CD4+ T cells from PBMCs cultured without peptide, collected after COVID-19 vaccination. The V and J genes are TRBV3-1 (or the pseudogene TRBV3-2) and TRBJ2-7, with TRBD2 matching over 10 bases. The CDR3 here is CASSQGASGGPATYEQYF. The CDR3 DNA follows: TGTGCCAGCAGCCAAGGGGCTAGCGGGGGCCCGGCGACCTACGAGCAGTACTTC.